This TCR beta chain originates from a study of CD8 T cells in ankylosing spondylitis. Study-wide results and limits: From matched ankylosing spondylitis synovial fluid, disease-linked clones were reportedly recovered at significantly enriched levels. Some of these motif variants have turned up before, in reports on reactive arthritis synovial fluid and blood. A motif of roughly 8 highly homologous TCR beta variants was seen as apparently characteristic of ankylosing spondylitis blood.

Making the TCR beta libraries involved quantitative 5'-RACE with molecular barcodes. TCRdb recomputed calls from the 5' RACE reads with MiXCR, one row per CDR3 protein. The sample includes about 230,000 distinct CDR3 sequences, approximately 7.6% of them seen just once. Germline CDR1 LNHDA, CDR2 SQIVND (reference sequence). The CDR3 length is 15 residues. Trimming cost V 3 bases and J 6 bases, with 15 bases left between them. This clonotype was recorded many times. Its antigen is still unknown. The receptor comes from a female donor with ankylosing spondylitis or in good health (not recorded which). Sequenced input: blood, either unsorted or a sorted T cell fraction (not recorded which). V is TRBV19 and J is TRBJ1-5; TRBD1 might be the D (6 bases). This CDR3 is CASSIGGQDFQPQHF. The CDR3 bases are TGTGCCAGTAGTATCGGGGGACAAGATTTTCAGCCCCAGCATTTT.